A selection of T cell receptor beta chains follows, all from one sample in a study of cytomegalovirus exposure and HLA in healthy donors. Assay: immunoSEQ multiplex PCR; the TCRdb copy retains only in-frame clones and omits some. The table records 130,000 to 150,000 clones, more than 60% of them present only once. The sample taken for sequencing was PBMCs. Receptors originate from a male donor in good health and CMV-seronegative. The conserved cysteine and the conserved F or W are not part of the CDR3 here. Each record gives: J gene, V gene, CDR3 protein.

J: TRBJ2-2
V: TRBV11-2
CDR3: ASSTSPAGGEELF

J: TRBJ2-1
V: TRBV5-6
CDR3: SSSPRTGGFDEQF

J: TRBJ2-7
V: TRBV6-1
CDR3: ASSLLGGTHEQY

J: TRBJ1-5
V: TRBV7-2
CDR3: ASSLVGAGGQPQH

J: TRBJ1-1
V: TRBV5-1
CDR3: ASRYSGMNTEAF

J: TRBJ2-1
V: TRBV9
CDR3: ASTGTGSPNEQF

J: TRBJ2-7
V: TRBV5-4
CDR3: ASSFTQTYEQY

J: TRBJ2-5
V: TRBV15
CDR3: ATSRKAKETQY

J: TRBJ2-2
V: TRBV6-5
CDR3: ASSYSLAGAPRELF

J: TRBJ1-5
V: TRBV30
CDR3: AWSGGAVNQPQH

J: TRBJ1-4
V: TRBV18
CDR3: ASNQGAPNEKLF

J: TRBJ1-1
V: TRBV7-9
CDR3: ASSFGRANTEAF